Listed below are T cell receptor beta chains from one sample, sequenced in a study of blood T cell repertoires in COVID-19. Assay: immunoSEQ multiplex PCR; the TCRdb copy retains only in-frame clones and omits some. This table has fewer than 250,000 clones, about 80% appearing once. Sequenced: peripheral blood. The receptors shown here come from a woman older than 75 with acute or convalescent COVID-19. Each CDR3 is given with its conserved first and last residue. Each record gives: CDR3 protein, CDR3 DNA, J gene, D gene, V gene, clone size. The D gene is left open where the match is weak. The listing skips clone size in some rows; elsewhere it reads once, few, many or a size class.

CASSLESGSKADTQYF | TGTGCCAGCAGCTTAGAAAGCGGGAGTAAGGCAGATACGCAGTATTTT | TRBJ2-3 | TRBD2 | TRBV7-8 | NA
CASSFEKGAAGYTF | TGCGCCAGCAGCTTCGAGAAGGGGGCAGCGGGCTACACCTTC | TRBJ1-2 | TRBD1 | TRBV5-1 | once
CASSQQDSGGVAGELFF | TGCGCCAGCAGCCAACAGGATAGCGGGGGGGTCGCCGGGGAGCTGTTTTTT | TRBJ2-2 | TRBD2 | TRBV4-3 | NA
CASSFYTGELFF | TGTGCCAGCAGCTTTTACACCGGGGAGCTGTTTTTT | TRBJ2-2 | NA | TRBV6-5 | NA
CASSLAGGPNEQFF | TGTGCCAGCAGCTTAGCGGGAGGTCCCAATGAGCAGTTCTTC | TRBJ2-1 | NA | TRBV7-9 | NA
CASSQENWGDEQYF | TGCGCCAGCAGCCAGGAGAATTGGGGGGACGAGCAGTACTTC | TRBJ2-7 | NA | TRBV4-3 | NA
CASSGPRDRGFNQPQHF | TGTGCCAGCAGTGGCCCCCGGGACAGGGGTTTCAATCAGCCCCAGCATTTT | TRBJ1-5 | TRBD1 | TRBV6-1 | NA
CASSGRVVGRQSYGYTF | TGTGCCAGCAGTGGCCGGGTTGTAGGTCGTCAAAGCTATGGCTACACCTTC | TRBJ1-2 | NA | TRBV6-1 | NA
CATSDLRFETGQNTGELFF | TGTGCCACCAGTGATTTGCGGTTCGAAACAGGGCAGAACACCGGGGAGCTGTTTTTT | TRBJ2-2 | NA | TRBV24-1 | NA
CASVPGLGYNEQFF | TGTGCCAGCGTGCCGGGACTAGGGTACAATGAGCAGTTCTTC | TRBJ2-1 | TRBD2 | TRBV28 | NA
CASSPGRLASYNEQFF | TGTGCCAGCTCACCCGGTCGCCTAGCTTCCTACAATGAGCAGTTCTTC | TRBJ2-1 | NA | TRBV18 | NA
CASSRTGGDGNTIYF | TGCGCCAGCAGCCGAACGGGGGGCGATGGAAACACCATATATTTT | TRBJ1-3 | NA | TRBV5-1 | NA
CASSLEGTKGYNSPLHF | TGCGCCAGCAGCTTGGAAGGGACAAAAGGGTATAATTCACCCCTCCACTTT | TRBJ1-6 | NA | TRBV5-1 | NA
CASSQDPRTPNYGYTF | TGCGCCAGCAGCCAAGATCCTCGGACACCTAACTATGGCTACACCTTC | TRBJ1-2 | NA | TRBV4-3 | NA
CASHRVGTEAFF | TGTGCCAGTCACAGGGTAGGTACTGAAGCTTTCTTT | TRBJ1-1 | NA | TRBV2 | NA
CASSQDPGGIGSPLHF | TGCGCCAGCAGCCAAGATCCGGGGGGTATTGGGTCACCCCTCCACTTT | TRBJ1-6 | NA | TRBV4-3 | NA
CASSLALLDTSYEQYF | TGTGCCAGCAGCTTAGCCTTGCTGGACACTTCCTACGAGCAGTACTTC | TRBJ2-7 | NA | TRBV7-9 | NA
CASTLPPYEQYF | TGTGCCAGCACTCTACCTCCCTACGAGCAGTACTTC | TRBJ2-7 | NA | TRBV28 | once
CASSYGGTAYEQYF | TGTGCCAGCAGTTATGGCGGGACAGCCTACGAGCAGTACTTC | TRBJ2-7 | NA | TRBV6-5 | NA
CASSQDGHGGNTEAFF | TGCGCCAGCAGCCAAGATGGACACGGTGGGAACACTGAAGCTTTCTTT | TRBJ1-1 | NA | TRBV4-1 | NA
CASSQRDGPTEAFF | TGTGCCAGCTCTCAGAGGGATGGCCCCACTGAAGCTTTCTTT | TRBJ1-1 | NA | TRBV18 | NA
CASAVAVSSYNEQFF | TGCGCCAGCGCGGTAGCGGTGAGCTCCTACAATGAGCAGTTCTTC | TRBJ2-1 | NA | TRBV4-1 | NA
CASSQVGANVLTF | TGCGCCAGCAGCCAAGTAGGGGCCAACGTCCTGACTTTC | TRBJ2-6 | NA | TRBV4-3 | NA
CASTLELAGVNEQFF | TGTGCCAGTACCCTCGAACTAGCGGGAGTCAATGAGCAGTTCTTC | TRBJ2-1 | TRBD2 | TRBV19 | NA
CASGGSEDTQYF | TGTGCCAGCGGGGGGAGTGAAGATACGCAGTATTTT | TRBJ2-3 | NA | TRBV2 | NA
CASSSIQGTRTDTQYF | TGTGCCAGCAGCTCGATACAGGGGACCCGCACAGATACGCAGTATTTT | TRBJ2-3 | TRBD1 | TRBV5-5 | NA
CASSEGLLQGNTIYF | TGTGCCAGCAGTGAGGGACTCCTTCAGGGAAACACCATATATTTT | TRBJ1-3 | NA | TRBV2 | NA
CASSVGVGEQYF | TGTGCCAGCAGCGTAGGGGTGGGCGAGCAGTACTTC | TRBJ2-7 | NA | TRBV2 | NA
CAGNRGGNTEAFF | TGTGCCGGTAACAGGGGCGGGAACACTGAAGCTTTCTTT | TRBJ1-1 | TRBD1 | TRBV18 | NA
CASNPQTGLSTEAFF | TGTGCCAGCAACCCCCAGACGGGGTTGAGCACTGAAGCTTTCTTT | TRBJ1-1 | NA | TRBV28 | few
CASRSTGRSAYGYTF | TGTGCCAGCAGGTCGACCGGGAGGTCGGCCTATGGCTACACCTTC | TRBJ1-2 | NA | TRBV28 | NA
CASSLSRTLSDTQYF | TGCGCCAGCAGCCTATCTAGGACATTGTCAGATACGCAGTATTTT | TRBJ2-3 | NA | TRBV4-3 | NA
CATSQRGWSEQFF | TGTGCCACCAGTCAGCGGGGGTGGAGTGAGCAGTTCTTC | TRBJ2-1 | TRBD2 | TRBV24-1 | NA
CASSLTGRGFGAFF | TGCGCCAGCAGCTTGACAGGCAGAGGATTTGGGGCTTTCTTT | TRBJ1-1 | NA | TRBV5-1 | NA
CASSPPRARTDTQYF | TGTGCCAGCTCACCACCGCGGGCGCGAACAGATACGCAGTATTTT | TRBJ2-3 | NA | TRBV18 | NA
CAISRDRYEQYF | TGTGCCATCAGTCGGGACAGGTACGAGCAGTACTTC | TRBJ2-7 | TRBD1 | TRBV10-3 | NA
CASSLGTETYEQYF | TGCGCCAGCAGCCTGGGGACTGAGACCTACGAGCAGTACTTC | TRBJ2-7 | NA | TRBV5-1 | NA
CASSFGGGGNEQYF | TGCGCCAGCAGCTTTGGCGGGGGAGGGAACGAGCAGTACTTC | TRBJ2-7 | TRBD2 | TRBV5-1 | NA
CASSRQVGETQYF | TGTGCCAGCAGCCGACAGGTTGGAGAGACCCAGTACTTC | TRBJ2-5 | NA | TRBV5-6 | NA
CASSQLGQGNSNEKLFF | TGTGCCAGCAGCCAATTGGGACAGGGTAATAGTAATGAAAAACTGTTTTTT | TRBJ1-4 | TRBD1 | TRBV3-1/TRBV3-2 | few
CASSPLNLQETQYF | TGTGCCAGCAGCCCTTTGAACCTACAAGAGACCCAGTACTTC | TRBJ2-5 | NA | TRBV2 | NA
CASSRLPVGGLETQYF | TGTGCCAGCTCACGTTTACCCGTCGGGGGGCTTGAGACCCAGTACTTC | TRBJ2-5 | NA | TRBV18 | NA